This is a list of T cell receptor beta chains from one sample in a study of blood T cell repertoires in COVID-19. Only in-frame clones appear in the TCRdb table, and some are missing; sequencing was by immunoSEQ multiplex PCR. The sample includes over 300,000 clones, approximately 85% seen only once; the top ten take roughly 7.8%. The specimen sequenced was peripheral blood. These receptor sequences come from a human donor in a cohort sampled during active COVID-19. Both conserved end residues are part of each CDR3. A D gene is named only where the DNA matches it firmly. Expanded clones get a size class; other rows say once, few or many, or leave the size out.

CDR3 protein	CDR3 DNA	V gene	J gene	clone size	D gene
CASSRQGLPYEQYF	TGTGCCAGCAGCCGACAGGGTCTCCCCTACGAGCAGTACTTC	TRBV6-5	TRBJ2-7	-	TRBD1
CASSGAGTYNEQFF	TGCGCCAGCAGCGGGGCCGGGACTTACAATGAGCAGTTCTTC	TRBV5-1	TRBJ2-1	-	-
CASIPRLAGDNEQFF	TGTGCCAGCATCCCTAGACTAGCGGGAGACAATGAGCAGTTCTTC	TRBV6-5	TRBJ2-1	-	TRBD2
CASSTGTGMDYGYTF	TGTGCCAGTAGTACAGGGACAGGGATGGACTATGGCTACACCTTC	TRBV19	TRBJ1-2	once	TRBD1
CAWSVIEQFF	TGTGCCTGGAGTGTAATAGAGCAGTTCTTC	TRBV30	TRBJ2-1	-	-
CASSEAVRGYGYTF	TGTGCCAGCAGTGAAGCGGTGAGAGGTTATGGCTACACCTTC	TRBV6-1	TRBJ1-2	-	-
CASSLNGAFNTGELFF	TGTGCCAGCAGCTTAAACGGTGCCTTCAACACCGGGGAGCTGTTTTTT	TRBV7-3	TRBJ2-2	-	-
CSARTGGEQFF	TGCAGTGCTAGAACAGGAGGGGAGCAGTTCTTC	TRBV20-1	TRBJ2-1	-	-
CASSLARDRSYGYTF	TGTGCCAGCAGCTTAGCCCGGGACAGGAGTTATGGCTACACCTTC	TRBV7-9	TRBJ1-2	-	TRBD1
CASSKGQGAYNEQFF	TGTGCCAGTAGTAAGGGACAGGGGGCATACAATGAGCAGTTCTTC	TRBV19	TRBJ2-1	once	TRBD1
CATSDSQAQHF	TGTGCCACCAGTGATAGTCAGGCCCAGCATTTT	TRBV24-1	TRBJ1-5	few	-
CASSQEIRQGYEQYF	TGTGCCAGCAGCCAAGAAATCAGACAGGGCTACGAGCAGTACTTC	TRBV4-2	TRBJ2-7	-	TRBD1
CATRSTDTQYF	TGTGCCACCCGGAGCACAGATACGCAGTATTTT	TRBV24-1	TRBJ2-3	-	-
CASSKPGTGMSQPQHF	TGTGCCAGCAGCAAACCCGGGACAGGGATGAGTCAGCCCCAGCATTTT	TRBV21-1	TRBJ1-5	-	-
CASRDRPTGELFF	TGTGCCAGCAGGGACAGACCCACCGGGGAGCTGTTTTTT	TRBV6-5	TRBJ2-2	-	-
CATSRDSVTYEQYF	TGTGCCACCAGCAGAGATAGTGTGACCTACGAGCAGTACTTC	TRBV15	TRBJ2-7	once	-
CASSDSTRGDTQYF	TGTGCCAGCAGTGACTCGACGCGGGGAGATACGCAGTATTTT	TRBV6-4	TRBJ2-3	-	-
CAWSFGDVNTEAFF	TGTGCCTGGAGTTTCGGAGACGTGAACACTGAAGCTTTCTTT	TRBV30	TRBJ1-1	-	-
CASSPTGDYTGELFF	TGTGCCAGCAGCCCGACAGGGGATTACACCGGGGAGCTGTTTTTT	TRBV6-2/TRBV6-3	TRBJ2-2	-	TRBD1
CASSRWGTGLGETQYF	TGTGCCAGCAGCCGTTGGGGCACTGGATTGGGGGAGACCCAGTACTTC	TRBV7-2	TRBJ2-5	-	-
CASNDGETQYF	TGTGCCAGCAATGACGGGGAGACCCAGTACTTC	TRBV14	TRBJ2-5	-	-
CASSSGQAFIGQFF	TGTGCCAGCAGTTCGGGACAGGCTTTCATCGGGCAGTTCTTC	TRBV27	TRBJ2-1	-	TRBD1
CASSPPGTPYGYTF	TGTGCCAGCAGCCCACCCGGGACACCCTATGGCTACACCTTC	TRBV27	TRBJ1-2	-	-
CASSEASEGADEQYF	TGTGCCAGCAGTGAAGCGTCGGAGGGTGCGGACGAGCAGTACTTC	TRBV6-1	TRBJ2-7	few	-
CASSLSPTGGGEPQHF	TGTGCCAGCAGTTTATCACCCACCGGGGGAGGGGAGCCCCAGCATTTT	TRBV27	TRBJ1-5	-	-
CASSMGEQGGNIQYF	TGTGCCAGTAGTATGGGGGAACAGGGGGGCAACATTCAGTACTTC	TRBV19	TRBJ2-4	-	TRBD1
CSASERGLSSYNEQFF	TGCAGTGCTAGTGAGCGGGGGCTTAGCTCCTACAATGAGCAGTTCTTC	TRBV20-1	TRBJ2-1	-	TRBD2
CASSLIRGYEQYF	TGTGCCAGCAGCTTGATTCGGGGATACGAGCAGTACTTC	TRBV7-9	TRBJ2-7	few	-
CATRPGQYTEAFF	TGTGCCACTAGACCGGGACAGTACACTGAAGCTTTCTTT	TRBV10-3	TRBJ1-1	few	TRBD1